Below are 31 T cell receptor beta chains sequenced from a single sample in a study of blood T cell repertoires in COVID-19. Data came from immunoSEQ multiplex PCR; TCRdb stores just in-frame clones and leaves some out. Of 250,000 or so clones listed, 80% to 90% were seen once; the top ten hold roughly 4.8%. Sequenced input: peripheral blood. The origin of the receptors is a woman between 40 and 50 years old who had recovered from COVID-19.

The CDR3 DNA is TGTGCCAGTAGTTACCCTCTGGGAAGGGGGCGGCCCTATGGCTACACCTTC. Translation: CASSYPLGRGRPYGYTF. The chain uses TRBV19 and TRBJ1-2; TRBD1 matches at 7 bases. From germline, CDR1 is LNHDA and CDR2 SQIVND (reference sequence). With 5 bases clipped from V and 4 bases from J, the junction kept 16 bases outside the gene matches. CDR3 length: 17 residues.

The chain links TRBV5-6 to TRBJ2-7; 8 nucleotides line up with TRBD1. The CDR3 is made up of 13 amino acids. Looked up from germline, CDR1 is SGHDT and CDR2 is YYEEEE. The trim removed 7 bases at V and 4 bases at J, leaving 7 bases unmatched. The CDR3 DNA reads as TGTGCCAGCGGCGGACAGGGATATTACGAGCAGTACTTC. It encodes CASGGQGYYEQYF.

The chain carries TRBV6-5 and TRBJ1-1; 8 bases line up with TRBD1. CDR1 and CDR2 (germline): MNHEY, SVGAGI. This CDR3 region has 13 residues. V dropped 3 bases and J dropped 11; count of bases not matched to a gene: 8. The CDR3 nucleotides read TGTGCCAGCAGTTATGGACAGGGTGCGAGGGCTTTCTTT. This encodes CASSYGQGARAFF.

CDR3 protein: CASRAGQAGNNEQYF. The CDR3 nucleotides are TGTGCCAGCAGGGCGGGACAGGCTGGAAACAACGAGCAGTACTTC. This chain connects TRBV28 to TRBJ2-7; 8 bases align to TRBD1. CDR3 length: 15 amino acids. Trimming removed 6 bases from V and 5 bases from J; junction bases left unmatched: 12. CDR1 and CDR2 (germline): MDHEN, SYDVKM.

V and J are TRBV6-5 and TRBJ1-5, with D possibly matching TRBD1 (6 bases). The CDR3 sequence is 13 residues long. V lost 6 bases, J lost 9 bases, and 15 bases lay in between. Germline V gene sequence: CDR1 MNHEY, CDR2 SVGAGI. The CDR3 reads CASRLQGNWPQHF. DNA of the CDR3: TGTGCCAGCAGACTACAGGGTAATTGGCCCCAGCATTTT.

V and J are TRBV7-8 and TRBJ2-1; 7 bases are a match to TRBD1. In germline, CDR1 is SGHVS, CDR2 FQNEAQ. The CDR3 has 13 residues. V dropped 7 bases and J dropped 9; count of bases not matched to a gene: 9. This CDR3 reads CASIPDRDGEQFF. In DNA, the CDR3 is TGTGCCAGCATCCCCGACAGGGACGGTGAGCAGTTCTTC.

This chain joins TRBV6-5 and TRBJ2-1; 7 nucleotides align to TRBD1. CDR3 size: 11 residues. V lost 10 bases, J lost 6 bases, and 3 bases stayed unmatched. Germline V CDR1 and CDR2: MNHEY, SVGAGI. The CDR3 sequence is CATTGVNEQFF. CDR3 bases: TGTGCCACCACAGGGGTCAATGAGCAGTTCTTC.

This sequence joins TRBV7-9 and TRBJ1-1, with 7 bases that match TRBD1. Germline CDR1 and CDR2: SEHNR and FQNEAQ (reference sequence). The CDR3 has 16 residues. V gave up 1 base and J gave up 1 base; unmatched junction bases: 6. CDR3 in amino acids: CASSLDSGQPNTEAFF. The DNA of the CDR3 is TGTGCCAGCAGCTTAGACTCGGGACAGCCGAACACTGAAGCTTTCTTT.

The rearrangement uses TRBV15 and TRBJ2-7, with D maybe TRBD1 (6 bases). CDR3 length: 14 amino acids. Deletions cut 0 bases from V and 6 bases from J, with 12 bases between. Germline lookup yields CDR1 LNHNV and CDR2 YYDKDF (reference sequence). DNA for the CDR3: TGTGCCACCAGCAGAGAACAGGGAAGGGGCGAGCAGTACTTC. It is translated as CATSREQGRGEQYF.

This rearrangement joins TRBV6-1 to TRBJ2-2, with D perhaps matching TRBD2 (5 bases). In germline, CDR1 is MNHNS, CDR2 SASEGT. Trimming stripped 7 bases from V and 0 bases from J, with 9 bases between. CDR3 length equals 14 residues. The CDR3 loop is CASTAEPNTGELFF. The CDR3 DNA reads TGTGCCAGCACAGCGGAGCCGAACACCGGGGAGCTGTTTTTT.

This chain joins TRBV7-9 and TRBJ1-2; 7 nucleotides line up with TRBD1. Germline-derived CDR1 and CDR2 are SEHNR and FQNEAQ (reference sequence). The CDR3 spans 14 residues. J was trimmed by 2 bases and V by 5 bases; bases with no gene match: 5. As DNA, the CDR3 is TGTGCCAGCAGCACTTTGACAGGGAACTATGGCTACACCTTC. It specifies CASSTLTGNYGYTF. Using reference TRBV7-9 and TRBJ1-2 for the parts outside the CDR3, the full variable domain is DTGVSQNPRHKITKRGQNVTFRCDPISEHNRLYWYRQTLGQGPEFLTYFQNEAQLEKSRLLSDRFSAERPKGSFSTLEIQRTEQGDSAMYLCASSTLTGNYGYTFGSGTRLTVV.

CDR3 coding DNA: TGTGCCAGTAGTATATCCTGGGCAGCCACAGGAAACACCATATATTTT. Translated, it gives CASSISWAATGNTIYF. The chain couples TRBV19 to TRBJ1-3, with D hard to call. The CDR3 has 16 residues. Germline lookup yields CDR1 LNHDA and CDR2 SQIVND (reference sequence). Trimming stripped 2 bases from V and 4 bases from J, with 15 bases between. The whole variable domain, filled in from reference TRBV19 and TRBJ1-3, reads DGGITQSPKYLFRKEGQNVTLSCEQNLNHDAMYWYRQDPGQGLRLIYYSQIVNDFQKGDIAEGYSVSREKKESFPLTVTSAQKNPTAFYLCASSISWAATGNTIYFGEGSWLTVV.

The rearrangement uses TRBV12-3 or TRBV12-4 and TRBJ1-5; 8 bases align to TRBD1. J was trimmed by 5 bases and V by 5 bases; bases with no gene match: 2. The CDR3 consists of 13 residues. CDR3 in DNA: TGTGCCAGCAGTATGGGACAGGATCAGCCCCAGCATTTT. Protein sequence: CASSMGQDQPQHF.

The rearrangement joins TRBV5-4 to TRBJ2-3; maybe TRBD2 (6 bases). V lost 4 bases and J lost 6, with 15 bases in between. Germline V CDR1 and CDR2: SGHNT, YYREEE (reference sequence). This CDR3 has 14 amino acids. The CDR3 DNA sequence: TGTGCCAGCAGCGCGGCGGGGCGAGGGGATACGCAGTATTTT. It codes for CASSAAGRGDTQYF.

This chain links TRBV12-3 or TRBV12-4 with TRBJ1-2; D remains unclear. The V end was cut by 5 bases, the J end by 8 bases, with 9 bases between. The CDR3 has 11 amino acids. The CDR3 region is CASSDSMGYTF. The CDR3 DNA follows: TGTGCCAGCAGTGACTCGATGGGCTACACCTTC.

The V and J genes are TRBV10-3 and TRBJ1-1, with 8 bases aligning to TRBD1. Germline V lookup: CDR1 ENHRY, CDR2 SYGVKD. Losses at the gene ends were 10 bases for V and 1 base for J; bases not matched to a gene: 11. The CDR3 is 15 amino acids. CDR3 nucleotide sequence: TGTGCCACCGTCCCGGGACAGGACAGGAACACTGAAGCTTTCTTT. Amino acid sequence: CATVPGQDRNTEAFF.

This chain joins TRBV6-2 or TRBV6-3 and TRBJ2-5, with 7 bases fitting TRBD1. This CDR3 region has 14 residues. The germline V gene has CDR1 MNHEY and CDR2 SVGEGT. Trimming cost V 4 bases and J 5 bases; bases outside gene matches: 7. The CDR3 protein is CASSFHRGQETQYF. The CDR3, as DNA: TGTGCCAGCAGTTTTCACAGGGGTCAGGAGACCCAGTACTTC.

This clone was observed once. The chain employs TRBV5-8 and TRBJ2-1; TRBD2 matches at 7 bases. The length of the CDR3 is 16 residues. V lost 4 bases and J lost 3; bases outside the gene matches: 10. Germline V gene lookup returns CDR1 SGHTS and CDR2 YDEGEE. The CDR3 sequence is CASSRDWASGYNEQFF. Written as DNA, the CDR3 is TGTGCCAGCAGCCGTGATTGGGCTAGCGGCTACAATGAGCAGTTCTTC.

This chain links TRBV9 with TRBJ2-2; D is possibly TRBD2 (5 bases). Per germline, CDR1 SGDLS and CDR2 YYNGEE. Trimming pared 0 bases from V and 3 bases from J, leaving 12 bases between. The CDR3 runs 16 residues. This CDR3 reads CASSVDEGGDTGELFF. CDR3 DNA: TGTGCCAGCAGCGTAGATGAGGGTGGAGACACCGGGGAGCTGTTTTTT.

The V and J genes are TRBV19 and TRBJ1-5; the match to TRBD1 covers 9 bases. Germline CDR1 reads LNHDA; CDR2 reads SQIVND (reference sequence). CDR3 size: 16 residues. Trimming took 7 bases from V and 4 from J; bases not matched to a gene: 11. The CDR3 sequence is CASTPSDRGSNQPQHF. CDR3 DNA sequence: TGTGCCAGTACTCCGTCGGACAGGGGCTCGAATCAGCCCCAGCATTTT.

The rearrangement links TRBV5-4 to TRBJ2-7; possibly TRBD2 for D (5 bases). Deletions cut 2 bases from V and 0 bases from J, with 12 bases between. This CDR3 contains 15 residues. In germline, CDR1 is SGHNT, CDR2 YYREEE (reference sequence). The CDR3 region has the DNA TGTGCCAGCAGCTTAGGCGGGCCGAGCTCCTACGAGCAGTACTTC. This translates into CASSLGGPSSYEQYF.

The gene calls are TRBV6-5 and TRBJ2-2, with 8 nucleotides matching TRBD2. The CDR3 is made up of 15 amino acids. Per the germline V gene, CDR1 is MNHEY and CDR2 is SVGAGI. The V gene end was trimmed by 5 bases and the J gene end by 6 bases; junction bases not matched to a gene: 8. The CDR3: CASSPSGSQAGELFF. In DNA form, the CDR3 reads TGTGCCAGCAGTCCGAGCGGGAGTCAGGCCGGGGAGCTGTTTTTT.

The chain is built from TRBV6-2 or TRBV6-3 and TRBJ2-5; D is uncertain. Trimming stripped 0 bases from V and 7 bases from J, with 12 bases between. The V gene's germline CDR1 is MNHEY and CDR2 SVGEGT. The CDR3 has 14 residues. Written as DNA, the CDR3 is TGTGCCAGCAGTTACTCGTCGGGTACCCTGACCCAGTACTTC. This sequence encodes CASSYSSGTLTQYF.

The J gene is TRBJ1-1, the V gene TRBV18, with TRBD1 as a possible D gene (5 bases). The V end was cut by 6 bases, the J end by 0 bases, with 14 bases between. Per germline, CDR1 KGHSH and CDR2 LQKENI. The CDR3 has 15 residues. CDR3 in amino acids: CASSAIREMNTEAFF. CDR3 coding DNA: TGTGCCAGCTCTGCCATCAGGGAAATGAACACTGAAGCTTTCTTT.

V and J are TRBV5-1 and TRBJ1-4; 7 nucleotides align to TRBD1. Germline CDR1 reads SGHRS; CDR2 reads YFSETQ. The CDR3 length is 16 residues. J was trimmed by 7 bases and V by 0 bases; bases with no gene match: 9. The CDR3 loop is CASSLASSPGGEKLFF. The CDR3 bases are TGCGCCAGCAGCTTGGCCTCAAGCCCAGGGGGTGAAAAACTGTTTTTT.

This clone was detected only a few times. The CDR3 DNA reads TGTGCCACCAGCAGAGATAACGGGATTTATGGCTACACCTTC. Translated: CATSRDNGIYGYTF. This chain uses TRBV15 with TRBJ1-2; D gene ambiguous. The V and J ends lost 0 bases and 5 bases respectively, with 10 bases between them. Germline V gives CDR1 LNHNV, CDR2 YYDKDF (reference sequence). This CDR3 is built from 14 residues.

CDR3 region: CASSQDWIGLASYEQYF. As DNA, the CDR3 is TGTGCCAGCAGCCAAGATTGGATAGGACTAGCGTCTTACGAGCAGTACTTC. This chain uses TRBV4-2 with TRBJ2-7; 9 bases agree with TRBD2. Germline V gene data show CDR1 as LGHNA and CDR2 as YNFKEQ. The CDR3 extends over 17 amino acids. Trimming removed 0 bases from V and 4 bases from J; junction bases left unmatched: 10.

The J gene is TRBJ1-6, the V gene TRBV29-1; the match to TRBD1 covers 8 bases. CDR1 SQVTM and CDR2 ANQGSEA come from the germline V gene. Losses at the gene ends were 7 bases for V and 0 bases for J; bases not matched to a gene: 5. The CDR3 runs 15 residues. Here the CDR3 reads CSAQTGDSYNSPLHF. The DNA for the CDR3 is TGCAGCGCCCAGACAGGGGACTCCTATAATTCACCCCTCCACTTT.

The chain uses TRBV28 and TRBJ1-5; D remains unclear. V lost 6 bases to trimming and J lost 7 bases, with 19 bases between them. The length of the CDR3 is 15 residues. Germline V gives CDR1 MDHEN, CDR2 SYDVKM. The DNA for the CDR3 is TGTGCCAGCAGAAATCTGGGAGGGTCCGTCCAGCCCCAGCATTTT. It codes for CASRNLGGSVQPQHF. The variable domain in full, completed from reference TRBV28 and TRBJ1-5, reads DVKVTQSSRYLVKRTGEKVFLECVQDMDHENMFWYRQDPGLGLRLIYFSYDVKMKEKGDIPEGYSVSREKKERFSLILESASTNQTSMYLCASRNLGGSVQPQHFGDGTRLSIL.

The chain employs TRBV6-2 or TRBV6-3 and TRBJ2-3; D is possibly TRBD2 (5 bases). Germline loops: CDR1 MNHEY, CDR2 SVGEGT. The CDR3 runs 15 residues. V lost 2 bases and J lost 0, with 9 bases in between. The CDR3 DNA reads TGTGCCAGCAGTTACAGCGGTTCTAGCACAGATACGCAGTATTTT. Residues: CASSYSGSSTDTQYF.

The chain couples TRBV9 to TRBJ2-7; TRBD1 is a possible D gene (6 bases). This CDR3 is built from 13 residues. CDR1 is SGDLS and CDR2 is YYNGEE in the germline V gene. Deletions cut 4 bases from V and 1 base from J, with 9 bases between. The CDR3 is CASSPGVSYEQYF. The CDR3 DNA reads TGTGCCAGCAGCCCAGGGGTTTCCTACGAGCAGTACTTC.